Listed below are T cell receptor beta chains from one sample, sequenced in a study of technical replicates of blood from a handful of donors. Method: immunoSEQ multiplex PCR; TCRdb's copy keeps in-frame clones and lacks some. The table records about 75,000 clones, 95% to 97% of them present only once. The sequenced material came from T cells isolated from PBMCs. All receptors come from a human donor in good health. CDR3s include the opening cysteine and the closing phenylalanine or tryptophan. The D gene is left open where the match is weak. Clone size is stated in some rows and not others, as once, few, many or a class when expanded.

v_call	d_call	clone_size	j_call	cdr3_aa	cdr3_nt
TRBV15	TRBD2	-	TRBJ2-4	CATSRPGLASSKNIQYF	TGTGCCACCAGCAGACCGGGACTAGCTTCGTCCAAAAACATTCAGTACTTC
TRBV6-6	-	-	TRBJ1-2	CASTESAGVHTF	TGTGCCAGCACCGAATCGGCAGGGGTCCACACCTTC
TRBV13	-	-	TRBJ2-1	CASSLHRREQFF	TGTGCCAGCAGCCTTCACCGCAGGGAGCAGTTCTTC
TRBV5-4	TRBD2	once	TRBJ2-1	CASSRLADSYNEQFF	TGTGCCAGCAGCCGACTAGCGGACTCCTACAATGAGCAGTTCTTC
TRBV28	-	-	TRBJ2-7	CASSLDSYEQYF	TGTGCCAGCAGCCTGGACAGTTACGAGCAGTACTTC
TRBV5-6	-	-	TRBJ2-7	CASPRLGGPGDEQYF	TGTGCCAGCCCCCGGCTGGGGGGTCCTGGAGACGAGCAGTACTTC
TRBV2	-	once	TRBJ1-1	CASRKDVWRNTEAFF	TGTGCCAGCCGTAAAGACGTATGGAGGAACACTGAAGCTTTCTTT
TRBV4-1	-	-	TRBJ2-3	CASSQVRRARDTDTQYF	TGCGCCAGCAGCCAAGTCCGGAGGGCCAGGGACACAGATACGCAGTATTTT
TRBV28	-	-	TRBJ1-1	CASSLITAAGEAFF	TGTGCCAGCAGTTTAATAACAGCTGCTGGGGAAGCTTTCTTT
TRBV11-3	TRBD2	-	TRBJ2-5	CASSLGWGAGVEETQYF	TGTGCCAGCAGCTTAGGTTGGGGAGCGGGAGTGGAAGAGACCCAGTACTTC
TRBV7-9	TRBD1	-	TRBJ2-2	CASSFRGQVTGELFF	TGTGCCAGCAGCTTCCGGGGACAGGTCACCGGGGAGCTGTTTTTT
TRBV6-5	-	-	TRBJ1-2	CASSYEGTANYGYTF	TGTGCCAGCAGTTACGAGGGGACTGCCAACTATGGCTACACCTTC
TRBV5-1	TRBD1	-	TRBJ2-1	CASRNGQGPDNEQFF	TGCGCCAGCAGAAATGGACAGGGTCCCGACAATGAGCAGTTCTTC
TRBV11-2	TRBD1	-	TRBJ2-1	CASSPKRDSHYNEQFF	TGTGCCAGCAGCCCAAAACGGGACAGTCATTACAATGAGCAGTTCTTC
TRBV29-1	-	-	TRBJ2-7	CSVGETGDYEQYF	TGCAGCGTTGGCGAGACAGGAGACTACGAGCAGTACTTC
TRBV7-2	-	-	TRBJ1-6	CASSFLPRESVNSPLHF	TGTGCCAGCAGCTTTCTCCCCCGGGAATCCGTTAATTCACCCCTCCACTTT
TRBV11-3	-	-	TRBJ2-1	CASSPREGPEQFF	TGTGCCAGCAGCCCCCGGGAAGGGCCCGAGCAGTTCTTC
TRBV25-1	-	-	TRBJ1-5	CASSANEQPQHF	TGTGCCAGCAGTGCAAATGAGCAGCCCCAGCATTTT
TRBV4-1	TRBD1	-	TRBJ2-7	CASSQDYGDRGYEQYF	TGCGCCAGCAGCCAAGATTACGGGGACAGGGGCTACGAGCAGTACTTC
TRBV7-9	-	-	TRBJ1-3	CASSLGLGPLGGNTIYF	TGTGCCAGCAGCTTAGGTCTGGGCCCCTTGGGCGGAAACACCATATATTTT
TRBV6-1	TRBD1	-	TRBJ1-5	CASSWDRANQPQHF	TGTGCCAGCAGTTGGGACAGGGCTAATCAGCCCCAGCATTTT
TRBV4-1	TRBD1	-	TRBJ1-4	CASSQTTGGWEKLFF	TGCGCCAGCAGCCAAACTACAGGGGGCTGGGAAAAACTGTTTTTT
TRBV5-1	-	-	TRBJ2-4	CASSLGQTVENIQYF	TGCGCCAGCAGCTTGGGACAGACGGTGGAAAACATTCAGTACTTC
TRBV7-6	TRBD1	-	TRBJ2-5	CASSPTGLYQETQYF	TGTGCCAGCAGCCCGACAGGGTTGTACCAAGAGACCCAGTACTTC
TRBV7-9	TRBD2	-	TRBJ2-3	CASSSTGTRVTDTQYF	TGTGCCAGCAGCTCCACCGGGACTAGGGTAACAGATACGCAGTATTTT
TRBV4-1	TRBD2	-	TRBJ2-3	CASSQVNIRLAGASDTQYF	TGCGCCAGCAGCCAAGTTAATATTCGACTAGCGGGAGCCTCAGATACGCAGTATTTT
TRBV2	-	-	TRBJ2-5	CASSPQETQYF	TGTGCCAGCAGTCCGCAAGAGACCCAGTACTTC
TRBV4-1	TRBD2	-	TRBJ2-1	CASSLPGRARENEQFF	TGCGCCAGCAGCCTGCCGGGGAGGGCCCGAGAGAATGAGCAGTTCTTC
TRBV6-5	TRBD1	-	TRBJ2-7	CASSFEAGGYEQYF	TGTGCCAGCAGTTTTGAGGCAGGGGGCTACGAGCAGTACTTC
TRBV5-6	TRBD1	-	TRBJ1-5	CASSLRDRGSNQPQHF	TGTGCCAGCAGCTTGCGGGACAGGGGTAGCAATCAGCCCCAGCATTTT
TRBV19	-	-	TRBJ1-3	CASSIRDGNTIYF	TGTGCCAGTAGTATCCGAGATGGAAACACCATATATTTT
TRBV11-2	TRBD1	once	TRBJ1-2	CASSPGQDPDYGYTF	TGTGCCAGCAGCCCGGGACAGGACCCCGACTATGGCTACACCTTC
TRBV5-6	-	-	TRBJ2-7	CASSSIPRSVEQYF	TGTGCCAGCAGCTCCATCCCTAGGTCGGTCGAGCAGTACTTC
TRBV15	TRBD1	-	TRBJ1-2	CATSGSDRVKSYTF	TGTGCCACCAGCGGATCGGACAGGGTGAAGAGCTACACCTTC
TRBV6-1	TRBD2	-	TRBJ2-7	CASRGRAGGTYEQYF	TGTGCCAGCAGGGGACGGGCGGGGGGAACCTACGAGCAGTACTTC
TRBV5-1	TRBD2	-	TRBJ2-1	CASSFPSGAYNEQFF	TGCGCCAGCAGCTTCCCCAGCGGGGCCTACAATGAGCAGTTCTTC
TRBV19	TRBD1	-	TRBJ2-4	CASSILTGDVDIQYF	TGTGCCAGTAGTATTTTGACAGGGGATGTGGACATTCAGTACTTC
TRBV10-1	-	-	TRBJ2-3	CASSDSGLGRDTQYF	TGCGCCAGCAGTGATAGCGGTCTGGGGCGAGATACGCAGTATTTT
TRBV7-8	-	-	TRBJ1-5	CASSFLTGTSVNQPQHF	TGTGCCAGCAGCTTTCTCACAGGGACCTCTGTCAATCAGCCCCAGCATTTT
TRBV5-1	TRBD2	once	TRBJ2-5	CASSQVSSGDQETQYF	TGCGCCAGCAGCCAGGTCTCTAGCGGGGACCAAGAGACCCAGTACTTC
TRBV30	-	-	TRBJ2-7	CAWRRQGSRYEQYF	TGTGCCTGGAGGCGTCAGGGGTCGAGGTACGAGCAGTACTTC
TRBV4-1	-	-	TRBJ1-2	CASSQVQGNTNYGYTF	TGCGCCAGCAGCCAAGTACAGGGAAATACTAACTATGGCTACACCTTC
TRBV29-1	-	-	TRBJ2-3	CSVEEGLTDTQYF	TGCAGCGTTGAAGAAGGACTCACAGATACGCAGTATTTT
TRBV28	-	-	TRBJ2-7	CASTSIRDEQYF	TGTGCCAGCACCTCAATCAGGGACGAGCAGTACTTC
TRBV5-1	-	-	TRBJ2-2	CASSLVAENTGELFF	TGCGCCAGCAGCTTGGTTGCGGAGAACACCGGGGAGCTGTTTTTT